This entry concerns a single T cell receptor (beta chain). The antigen it binds to is not known. No quality values exist for individual bases; no much larger clone is one base distant. The data belong to a study of response to subunit inactivated influenza vaccine (dated by TCRdb to the late 2010s). For context, the study as a whole: Deep quantitative profiling of the T cell receptor repertoire was used in the study to follow responses to a trivalent subunit inactivated influenza vaccine. Overall results and qualifications from the work: The authors proposed that each seasonal influenza vaccination may bring in only a limited number of new T cells.

From a lookup of the germline V gene, CDR1 and CDR2 are MGHRA and YSYEKL. The CDR3 measures 12 amino acids from cysteine to phenylalanine. Only CDR3 DNA is held: 36 bases, read in frame from base 1. Trimming removed 5 bases from V and 6 bases from J, leaving 10 bases between the germline ends. Libraries came from RT-PCR. Data came from an Illumina HiSeq 2500. Using fastp trimming at Q25 and MiXCR clonotype assembly, TCRdb reanalyzed the public sequencing data and kept in-frame beta chains. When rows share a CDR3 protein, they turn into one entry using the most common DNA and genes. The sample profile shows approximately 250,000 distinct CDR3 sequences; over 9% of them were found once. More than 7% of the sample is in the top ten clones.

The sequence joins TRBV4-1 to TRBJ1-2, with no confident D gene call. Material: non-naive T cells sorted from PBMCs, obtained less than 15 days before vaccination. Sample cell subset or site, as interpreted from the label and publication: memory T cell fraction. This receptor was obtained from a man aged 45 to 65 who received an inactivated influenza vaccine. Donor details come from another sample of the same person, matched by shared clones. The nucleotide sequence is given as TGCGCCAGCAGCACCAGAACAGATGGCTACACCTTC. This translates into CASSTRTDGYTF.